This T cell receptor beta chain was captured by sequencing in a study of blood T cell repertoires in COVID-19. Study at large: Sites in the United States, Italy and Spain provided acute and convalescent COVID-19 samples.

Using immunoSEQ multiplex PCR, the repertoire was profiled, and TCRdb retains in-frame clones only, with some absent. The sample consists of 400,000 to 500,000 clones, approximately 90% of them appearing once. The CDR3 is 13 amino acids. V lost 2 bases and J 5 bases, leaving 8 bases between the germline ends. Germline V CDR1 and CDR2: SGHNT, YYREEE (reference sequence). This TCR derives from a woman aged 35 to 49 who had recovered from COVID-19. The sample was PBMCs or T cells enriched from blood (not recorded which). This sequence joins TRBV5-4 and TRBJ2-1; TRBD2 might be the D (5 bases). CDR3 DNA sequence: TGTGCCAGCAGCTTTAGAGGGAACAATGAGCAGTTCTTC. This translates into CASSFRGNNEQFF.